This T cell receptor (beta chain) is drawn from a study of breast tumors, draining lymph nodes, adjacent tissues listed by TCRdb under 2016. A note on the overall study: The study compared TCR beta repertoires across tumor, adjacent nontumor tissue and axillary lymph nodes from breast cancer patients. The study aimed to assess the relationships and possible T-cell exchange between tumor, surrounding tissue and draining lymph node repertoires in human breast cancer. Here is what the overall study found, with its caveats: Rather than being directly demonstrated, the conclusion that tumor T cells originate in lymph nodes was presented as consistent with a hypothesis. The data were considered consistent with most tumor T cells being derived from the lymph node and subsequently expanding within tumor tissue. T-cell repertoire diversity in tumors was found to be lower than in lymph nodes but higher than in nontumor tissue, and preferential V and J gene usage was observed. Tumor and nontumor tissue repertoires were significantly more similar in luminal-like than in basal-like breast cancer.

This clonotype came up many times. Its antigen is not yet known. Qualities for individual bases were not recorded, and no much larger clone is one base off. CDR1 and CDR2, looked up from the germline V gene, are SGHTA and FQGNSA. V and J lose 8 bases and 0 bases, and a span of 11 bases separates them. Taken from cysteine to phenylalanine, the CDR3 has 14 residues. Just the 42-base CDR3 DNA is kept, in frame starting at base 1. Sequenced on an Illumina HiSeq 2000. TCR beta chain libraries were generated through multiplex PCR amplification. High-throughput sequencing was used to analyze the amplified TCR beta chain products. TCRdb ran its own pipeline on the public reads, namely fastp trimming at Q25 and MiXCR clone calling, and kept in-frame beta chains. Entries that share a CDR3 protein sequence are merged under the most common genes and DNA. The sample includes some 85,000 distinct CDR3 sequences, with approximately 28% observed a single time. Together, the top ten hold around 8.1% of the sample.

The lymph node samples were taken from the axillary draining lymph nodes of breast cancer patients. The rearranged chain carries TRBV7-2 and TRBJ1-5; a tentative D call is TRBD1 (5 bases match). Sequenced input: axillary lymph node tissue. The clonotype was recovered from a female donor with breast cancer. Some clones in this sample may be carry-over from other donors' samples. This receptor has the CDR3 CASGGGFSNQPQHF. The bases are TGTGCCAGCGGGGGAGGGTTTAGCAATCAGCCCCAGCATTTT.